The TCR beta chain under discussion was sequenced for a study of OX40 agonist ivuxolimab in advanced cancers. Study context: From about 23 to 85 years was the age range, with a mean of roughly 64 years, and approximately 84% were male. The study, taken as a whole, reports: Clonal expansion by week 6 occurred in CD4+ and CD8+ blood T cells (at 0.1 to 3.0 mg/kg).

This table comes from immunoSEQ multiplex PCR, and its TCRdb copy is limited to in-frame clones, with some not included. Of roughly 60,000 clones in the sample, 86% are singletons; the top ten hold 3.9%. Trimming removed 2 bases from V and 2 bases from J, with 9 bases in between. CDR3 length equals 14 residues. Germline V gene sequence: CDR1 SGHVS, CDR2 FQNEAQ. Comment on this clone: The antigen is not known.

Patients were ineligible given autoimmune disease history or systemic immunosuppression. The chain uses TRBV7-8 and TRBJ1-1; D unresolved. Specimen: CD4+ or CD8+ T cells sorted from blood, collected in a trial of the OX40 agonist ivuxolimab. The TCR comes from an adult with an advanced solid tumor such as melanoma, head and neck, liver or kidney cancer. CDR3 sequence: CASSLRPGNTEAFF. CDR3 sequence (DNA): TGTGCCAGCAGCTTAAGGCCGGGAAACACTGAAGCTTTCTTT.